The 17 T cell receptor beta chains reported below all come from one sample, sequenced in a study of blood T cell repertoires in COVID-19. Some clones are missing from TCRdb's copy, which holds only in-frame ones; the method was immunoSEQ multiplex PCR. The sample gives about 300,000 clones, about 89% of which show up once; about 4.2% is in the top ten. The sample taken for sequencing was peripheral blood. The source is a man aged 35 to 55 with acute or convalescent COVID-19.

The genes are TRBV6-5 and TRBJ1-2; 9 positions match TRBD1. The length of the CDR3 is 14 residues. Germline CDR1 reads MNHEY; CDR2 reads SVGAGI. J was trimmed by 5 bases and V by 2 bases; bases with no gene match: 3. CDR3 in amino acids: CASSYGGQGYGYTF. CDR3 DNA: TGTGCCAGCAGTTACGGGGGACAGGGATATGGCTACACCTTC.

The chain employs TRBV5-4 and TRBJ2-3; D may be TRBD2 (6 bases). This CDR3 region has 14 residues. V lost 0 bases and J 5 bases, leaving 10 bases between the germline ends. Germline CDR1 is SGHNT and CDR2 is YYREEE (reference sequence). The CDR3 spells CASSLVGGGDTQYF. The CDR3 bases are TGTGCCAGCAGCTTGGTGGGGGGAGGAGATACGCAGTATTTT.

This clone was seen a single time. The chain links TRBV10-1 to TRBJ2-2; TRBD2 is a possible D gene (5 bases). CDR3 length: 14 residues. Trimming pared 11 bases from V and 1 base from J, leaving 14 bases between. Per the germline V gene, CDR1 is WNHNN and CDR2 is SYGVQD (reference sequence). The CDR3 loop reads CASRGARNTGELFF. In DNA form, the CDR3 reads TGCGCCTCCCGGGGAGCTAGGAACACCGGGGAGCTGTTTTTT.

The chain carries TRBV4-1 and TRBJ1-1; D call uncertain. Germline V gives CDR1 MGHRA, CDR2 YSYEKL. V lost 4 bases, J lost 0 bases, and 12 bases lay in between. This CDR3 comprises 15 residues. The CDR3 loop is CASSLTDNLNTEAFF. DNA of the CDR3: TGCGCCAGCAGCCTTACTGACAACTTGAACACTGAAGCTTTCTTT.

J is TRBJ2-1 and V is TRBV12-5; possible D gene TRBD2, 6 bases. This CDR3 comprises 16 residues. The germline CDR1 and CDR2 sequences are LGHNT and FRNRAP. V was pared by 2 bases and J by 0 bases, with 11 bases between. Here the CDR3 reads CASGLIAAGSYNEQFF. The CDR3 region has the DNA TGTGCTAGTGGTTTGATAGCGGCGGGCTCCTACAATGAGCAGTTCTTC.

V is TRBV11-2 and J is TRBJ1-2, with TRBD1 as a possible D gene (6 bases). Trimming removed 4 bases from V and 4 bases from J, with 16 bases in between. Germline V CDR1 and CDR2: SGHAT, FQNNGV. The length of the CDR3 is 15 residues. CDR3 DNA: TGTGCCAGCAGCTCCCCTGACAGGCCTATCTATGGCTACACCTTC. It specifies CASSSPDRPIYGYTF.

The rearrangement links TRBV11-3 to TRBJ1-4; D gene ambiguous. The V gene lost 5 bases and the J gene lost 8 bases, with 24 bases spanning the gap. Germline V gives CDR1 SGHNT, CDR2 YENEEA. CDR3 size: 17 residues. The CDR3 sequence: CASSHPRPVVGVEKLFF. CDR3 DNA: TGTGCCAGCAGCCACCCCCGTCCAGTGGTTGGAGTAGAAAAACTGTTTTTT.

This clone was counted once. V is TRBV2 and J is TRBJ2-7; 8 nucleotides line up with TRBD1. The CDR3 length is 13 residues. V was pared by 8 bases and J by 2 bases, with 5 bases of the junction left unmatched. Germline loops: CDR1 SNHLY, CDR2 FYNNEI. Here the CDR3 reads CASVGQGPYEQYF. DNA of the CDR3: TGTGCCAGCGTAGGACAGGGACCCTACGAGCAGTACTTC.

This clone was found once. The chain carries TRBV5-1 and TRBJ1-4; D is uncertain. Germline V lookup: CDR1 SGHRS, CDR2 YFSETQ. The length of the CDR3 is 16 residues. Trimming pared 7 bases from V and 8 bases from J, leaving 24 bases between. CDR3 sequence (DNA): TGCGCCAGCTCACACGCGGGTCAGGAATCGGGAGAAAAACTGTTTTTT. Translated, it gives CASSHAGQESGEKLFF.

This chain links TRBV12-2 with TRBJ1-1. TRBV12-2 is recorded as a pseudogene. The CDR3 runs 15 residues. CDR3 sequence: CASRHRGLRDTEAFF. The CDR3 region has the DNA TGTGCAAGTCGCCACCGGGGTCTCCGGGACACTGAAGCTTTCTTT.

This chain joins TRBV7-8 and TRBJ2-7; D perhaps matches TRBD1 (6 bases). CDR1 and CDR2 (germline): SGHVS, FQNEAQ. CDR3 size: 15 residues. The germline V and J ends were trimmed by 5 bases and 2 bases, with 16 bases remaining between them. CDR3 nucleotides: TGTGCCAGCAGCAGTACCGGGACACAGACCTACGAGCAGTACTTC. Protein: CASSSTGTQTYEQYF.

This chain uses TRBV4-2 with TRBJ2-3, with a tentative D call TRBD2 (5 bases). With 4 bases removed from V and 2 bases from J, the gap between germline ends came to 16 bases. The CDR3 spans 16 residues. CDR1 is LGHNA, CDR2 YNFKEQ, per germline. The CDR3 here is CASSLTEGLSTDTQYF. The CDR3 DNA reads TGTGCCAGCAGCCTAACAGAGGGCCTATCCACAGATACGCAGTATTTT.

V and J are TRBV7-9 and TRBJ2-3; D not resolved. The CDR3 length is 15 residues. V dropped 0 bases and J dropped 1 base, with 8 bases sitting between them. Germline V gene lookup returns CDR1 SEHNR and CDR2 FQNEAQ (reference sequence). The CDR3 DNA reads TGTGCCAGCAGCTTAGCGCTCTCAGGCACAGATACGCAGTATTTT. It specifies CASSLALSGTDTQYF.

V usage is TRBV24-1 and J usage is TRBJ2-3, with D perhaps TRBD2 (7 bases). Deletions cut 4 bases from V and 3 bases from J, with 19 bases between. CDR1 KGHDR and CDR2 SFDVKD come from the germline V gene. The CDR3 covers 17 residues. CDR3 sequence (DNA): TGTGCCACCAGTGAGTCCCCTTGGGGGGGGGCGACAGATACGCAGTATTTT. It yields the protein CATSESPWGGATDTQYF.

CDR3 nucleotide sequence: TGCGCCAGCAGCCTTGGACAGGCAACTAATGAAAAACTGTTTTTT. Protein product: CASSLGQATNEKLFF. This chain connects TRBV5-1 to TRBJ1-4; 7 nucleotides agree with TRBD1. Germline CDR1 is SGHRS and CDR2 is YFSETQ. V gave up 4 bases and J gave up 0 bases; unmatched junction bases: 3. This CDR3 is built from 15 residues.

The CDR3 protein is CASSLLIGGSGANVLTF. CDR3 nucleotide sequence: TGTGCCAGCAGCTTATTAATTGGGGGCTCCGGGGCCAACGTCCTGACTTTC. J is TRBJ2-6 and V is TRBV11-2; D perhaps matches TRBD1 (6 bases). The CDR3 runs to 17 residues. V lost 2 bases to trimming and J lost 4 bases, with 15 bases between them. Looked up from germline, CDR1 is SGHAT and CDR2 is FQNNGV.

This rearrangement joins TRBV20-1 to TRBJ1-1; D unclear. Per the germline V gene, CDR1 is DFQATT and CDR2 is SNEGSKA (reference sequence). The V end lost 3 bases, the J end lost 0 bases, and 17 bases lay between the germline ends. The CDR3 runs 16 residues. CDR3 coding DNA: TGCAGTGCTAGTGGGCGGGCATTCCGTATGAACACTGAAGCTTTCTTT. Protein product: CSASGRAFRMNTEAFF.